The present TCR beta chain was sequenced within a study of cytomegalovirus exposure and HLA in healthy donors (dated by TCRdb to about 2017). Regarding the study in general: An earlier analysis of some 550 of the donors reported about 290 Gb of sequence data and 120 million or so unique TCR beta sequences from 150 million to 200 million T cells. The study profiled the T cell repertoires of some 610 subjects by immunosequencing and related them to cytomegalovirus serostatus. Among 300 to 500 genotyped donors of the cohort, an average of about 220,000 unique TCR beta nucleotide sequences was sequenced per donor, of which about 18% were non-productive. The study aimed to test whether cataloging public T cell receptors could reveal signatures of past pathogen exposure. A separate validation cohort of approximately 120 different subjects was used in addition to the approximately 700-subject first cohort. Typing coverage differed by locus: A, B, C, DRB1 and DQB1 were typed in about 629-640 donors, DQA1 in about 500, DPA1 in some 600, and DPB1 in 450 to 480. Donor age, sex, ethnicity and CMV serostatus were collected together with the repertoire data. A handful of DR-DQ haplotypes were handled as single units for association and clustering because linkage in the cohort was strong. A later genetic analysis used genome-wide SNP genotypes for about three fifths of the 666 donors, treating that subset as a discovery cohort. Every discovery cohort repertoire had been produced on one sequencing platform. The study combined high-throughput TCR immunosequencing, statistical association of individual TCRs with disease status, and machine learning to predict cytomegalovirus infection status. About 300 gigabases of sequencing data and 80 million or so unique TCR sequences were included in an early release covering about 700 HLA-typed donors. Rather than using new phenotypic data, the later analysis identified candidate immune exposures from TCR beta sequences and from how often those sequences occurred across donors. Of the 350 to 450 genotyped donors, roughly 80% fell in the genetic ancestry cluster associated with self-reported Caucasian donors. To study patterns of TCR occurrence, a later analysis re-analyzed previously published TCR beta repertoires from just over 650 donors and added high-resolution HLA genotyping. An earlier analysis of 450 to 750 of the donors used high-throughput TCR beta sequencing to judge whether each TCR beta V gene segment behaved as functional or pseudogenic. HLA typing covered class I and class II loci at four-digit resolution.

In total, over 600 healthy bone marrow donors made up the cohort. Cohort members were all nominally healthy when sampled, although unrecorded immune exposures were likely present. The donor was CMV seropositive and belonged to the group of 250 to 300 seropositive cohort members. A peripheral blood sample was provided by each donor, and peripheral blood mononuclear cells were used for TCR beta sequencing. The Qiagen DNeasy Blood Extraction Kit was used to extract genomic DNA from the blood cell samples. General findings and caveats noted by the study authors: The only immune exposure information available for the cohort was CMV serostatus. Because some donors lacked HLA typing at each locus, the association tests relied only on the typed subset. In a later analysis, several top co-occurrence clusters were reported to appear linked to parvovirus B19, influenza, CMV and Epstein-Barr virus. A later genetic analysis associated a missense DCLRE1C variant with V-gene and J-gene trimming of TCR beta chains, and an independent cohort replicated the association. The study listed 164 TCR beta chains as associated with cytomegalovirus. A group of highly shared sequence variants was considered likely to be a technical artifact of the sequencing pipeline. A later analysis found that HLA-associated TCR beta chains were more clonally expanded and had lower generation probabilities than equally common non-associated chains. The authors suggested that the approach could potentially be extended to other disease states and immunological phenotypes. A further reported finding was that TCR beta sequences accurately predicted the HLA-A and HLA-B alleles for most subjects in the first cohort. According to a later analysis, TCR association rates differed among HLA loci, with DRB1 alleles showing the most associated TCRs and HLA-C alleles showing the fewest. Roughly uniform sequencing depth across donors was assumed in presence/absence analyses, although this assumption may not hold. Specific HLA alleles were associated with over 15,000 TCR beta sequences at a false discovery rate of 0.05 in a later analysis. The classifier was reported to diagnose cytomegalovirus status with high specificity and sensitivity in both the original cohort and the validation cohort. In a later analysis, most CMV-associated TCR beta chains were found to appear HLA-restricted, with HLA associations seemingly driven largely by CMV exposure. Correlated functional status among segregating V segments might be attributable to linkage disequilibrium, but an unknown experimental factor could not be ruled out. The cohort was sequenced for TCR beta chains only, and without alpha or paired-chain data the features that could be detected were limited. Most TCR sequences were observed very rarely across donors, whereas some public TCRs were present in many individuals. Three of the identified cytomegalovirus-associated TCR beta chains were confirmed in vitro to be specific for cytomegalovirus antigens. When HLA alleles, especially DR and DQ, strongly co-occurred, TCR associations were difficult to assign to individual alleles. Because counts were too low, more than 15 rarely observed V segments, including chromosome 9 orphons, were left out of the earlier analysis of roughly 600 of the donors. Compared with the roughly 670-donor mean, donors in an Asian-associated ancestry cluster had fewer N-insertions in productive TCRs, according to a later genetic analysis. In an earlier analysis of approximately 600 of the donors, most TCR beta V segments were observed in productive rearrangements about 87% or about 30% of the time, broadly matching IMGT annotations.

On this clone itself: Its recognized antigen is unknown. Base-call qualities are not available, and no considerably larger clone is one nucleotide away.

Receptors were amplified or captured by the immunoSEQ multiplex PCR assay. For the multiplex PCR, a mixture combining 60 forward primers for TCR Vbeta segments and 13 reverse primers for TCR Jbeta segments was used. Amplification of the CDR3 region of rearranged TCR beta genes was performed with a multiplex PCR assay on genomic DNA. Amplified TCR beta libraries were sequenced as 87-base-pair reads on the Illumina HiSeq System. The paper's data handling went like this. A later analysis tallied around 80 million unique TCR beta chains across the 610 or so repertoires, and about 12 million of those chains were shared by two or more donors. Raw reads were error-corrected and collapsed into unique sequences by a nearest-neighbor algorithm in which closely related sequences were merged to remove PCR and sequencing errors. Alignment of CDR3 sequences to IMGT reference sequences was used to assign V, D and J gene segments. For a sequence to be retained, a match of at least six nucleotides to both a V gene segment and a J gene segment was required. Rearrangements were classified as productive when the CDR3 lacked stop codons and remained in frame with V and J, and all other rearrangements were classified as non-productive. CDR3 was defined by IMGT convention, running from the second conserved V-encoded cysteine to the conserved J-encoded phenylalanine. Sequences without an unambiguous match to a single V gene segment were excluded from the earlier analysis of several hundred of the donors. In an earlier analysis of 587 of the donors, V segments were called functional above 56.7% productive rearrangements and were called segregating when the between-donor standard deviation exceeded 5%. A statistical classification framework was developed to diagnose cytomegalovirus status using the catalog of TCR beta chain sequences. In a later analysis, V and J genes were assigned by comparing TCR nucleotide sequences against IMGT/GENE-DB human TR gene sequences. In a later analysis, CDR3 sequences and most-parsimonious VDJ recombination scenarios were assigned using the TCRdist pipeline. In a later analysis, each TCR beta chain was defined by its CDR3 amino acid sequence together with its V-gene family, and reads without a unique V-gene family were excluded. In a later analysis, 500 to 650 highly shared, low-generation-probability nucleotide sequences were removed to address suspected cross-contamination and a sequencing artifact. In a later analysis, a clonal expansion index was calculated for each public chain from normalized within-repertoire ranks of inferred template counts. Generation probabilities in a later analysis came from a VDJ recombination model fitted to out-of-frame rearrangements, and those results were checked against IGoR. A later analysis scored TCR-TCR, TCR-HLA and TCR-CMV co-occurrence with hypergeometric tests, applying a repertoire-size bias correction to TCR pairs. In a later analysis, false discovery rates were estimated by permuting HLA or CMV assignments 20 times. In a later analysis, co-occurring TCRs were grouped with DBSCAN, and TCRdist sequence similarity was added when clustering was performed within HLA-allele-positive subsets. Co-occurrence clustering excluded repertoires with fewer than 30,000 or more than 120,000 public chains, plus five with anomalous nucleotide sharing. The clones in this table, taken by TCRdb from immuneACCESS, are in-frame only. Not every clone is retained; where verified, under half of the shortfall comes from an unresolved V gene, and the cause of the rest is unknown. The V and J calls and clone size are taken from that table; D and trimming were inferred from the DNA. For this sample the table gives 120,000 or so clones, of which more than 65% were detected only once. The top ten clones comprise 3.5% to 4% of the sample.

Sequences were obtained from PBMCs. The TCR comes from a man aged 18 to 29 in good health and CMV-seropositive.

The CDR3 reads CASSGQGTGYTF. DNA sequence: TGTGCCAGCAGTGGCCAGGGAACTGGCTACACCTTC. The chain was built from TRBV2 and TRBJ1-2, with TRBD1 as a weak D call on 5 bases. CDR1 and CDR2 are read off the germline V gene as SNHLY and FYNNEI. At the junction V is shortened by 4 bases and J by 7 bases, with 10 bases in between. Its CDR3 holds 12 amino acids, cysteine through phenylalanine. This entry keeps only the CDR3 DNA: 36 bases, framed from base 1.